This T cell receptor (beta chain) is drawn from a study of PD-L1 blockade in urothelial cancer (dated by TCRdb to 2016 to 2017). In terms of the full investigation: Every patient began therapy in 2014 and was given atezolizumab 1,200 mg intravenously every 3 weeks. Patients had an ECOG performance status of 0 or 1 and had received between 0 and 3 prior chemotherapy regimens. An exploratory multi-omic analysis was conducted of the somatic, immune and clinical correlates of response to PD-L1 blockade with atezolizumab in urothelial cancer. In the same patients who had TCR sequencing, pretreatment tumors also underwent whole exome sequencing and RNA sequencing. Pretreatment tumor samples, along with matched peripheral blood collected serially before and after atezolizumab treatment, underwent TCR sequencing. A median of around 150,000 T cells and 65,000 to 90,000 unique TCRs was obtained from blood samples, and a median clonality of 0.080 was observed. Durable clinical benefit was defined as a progression-free survival longer than 6 months, and TCR features were additionally tested against progression-free survival and overall survival. Pretreatment blood TCR-seq was available for nearly 30 patients, at least one posttreatment blood collection was obtained for about 24 patients, and tumor TCR-seq was available for about 24 patients. Blood samples were analyzed at two time points: 3 weeks after treatment start (second dose) and 6 weeks after treatment start. About 85% of the 29 patients were males with bladder-origin urothelial cancer, and 18 of 29 reported a prior smoking history. Durable clinical benefit was achieved by nine patients and was not achieved by 20 patients. What the work shows at the level of the full study, not this receptor alone: Improved progression-free and overall survival was found to be associated with pretreatment peripheral blood TCR clonality below the median. At 3 weeks after the start of treatment, tumor-associated TCR clones in peripheral blood had expanded more in patients with durable benefit (n of about 21, p = 0.022). Small sample size (n of about 29) and many exploratory analyses mean the results are intended to be hypothesis-generating.

The cohort comprised approximately 30 patients with locally advanced or metastatic urothelial carcinoma treated at Memorial Sloan Kettering on a trial protocol. Peripheral blood mononuclear cells were collected pretreatment and during treatment, with between 1 and 8 total time points per patient. The Qiagen DNeasy Blood extraction kit was used to purify genomic DNA from total PBMCs and tumor samples. PBMCs were collected pretreatment and during treatment and were isolated and stored as previously described. The cysteine opens and the phenylalanine closes a CDR3 of 12 amino acids. Just the 36-base CDR3 DNA is kept, in frame starting at base 1. As encoded in the germline V gene, CDR1 is SNHLY while CDR2 is FYNNEI. V and J lose 1 base and 7 bases, and a span of 6 bases separates them. Synthetic TCR analog templates were spiked into each PCR so that absolute template abundance could be estimated from read counts. Using the immunoSEQ assay, TCRbeta CDR3 regions were amplified from genomic DNA with bias-controlled V and J gene primers. Rearranged TCRbeta segments were sequenced at approximately 20X coverage. The original pipeline was this. Clustering was used to correct sequencing errors, and CDR3s were annotated against IMGT so that V, D and J genes could be assigned. Out-of-frame and stop-codon sequences were excluded, and only productive TCRbeta rearrangements were used in downstream analyses. Clonality was computed as one minus Shannon entropy normalized by the log of the number of unique productive sequences. Clones differing between time points or between blood and tumor were identified by Fisher's exact test with Benjamini-Hochberg correction at adjusted p below 0.01. Sourced from immuneACCESS, this table was stored by TCRdb with only in-frame sequences that have V and J called. A share of the clones is absent; for the studies checked, an unresolved V gene accounts for under half, and the remainder has no known explanation. D and trimming were read from the DNA, whereas the V and J calls and clone size are those reported in that table. Here the sample has around 120,000 clones; roughly 88% occur a single time. About 2.4% of the sample rests with the top ten.

In the case of this clone: Its specific antigen is unknown. Per-base quality was not reported, and no clone a single base away is much larger than it.

The sequence links TRBV2 to TRBJ2-3, with the identity of the D gene unclear. This TCR was recovered from a man aged 50 to 59 with urothelial cancer. This specimen was PBMCs, taken around atezolizumab (anti-PD-L1) treatment. The base sequence is TGTGCCAGCAGTGAAGGCGACTATACGCAGTATTTT. Translated, it gives CASSEGDYTQYF.